This is a list of T cell receptor beta chains from one sample in a study of T cells in Graves' hyperthyroidism and ophthalmopathy. TCRdb re-analysed the multiplex PCR reads in MiXCR, keeping a single row per CDR3 protein. This sample yields hundreds of thousands of distinct CDR3 sequences, of which approximately 14% are seen a single time; about 4% belongs to the top ten. What was sequenced was blood. These receptors originate from a woman between 35 and 50 years old with Graves' ophthalmopathy. The CDR3 runs from the conserved cysteine through the conserved F or W. The order of the fields is J gene, V gene, CDR3 protein.

>TRBJ2-7|TRBV2
CASSEAPQGEQYF
>TRBJ2-7|TRBV7-8
CASSLEREIYEQYF
>TRBJ1-1|TRBV12-3/TRBV12-4
CASSSDRGFFMNTEAFF
>TRBJ2-2|TRBV28
CATVGTSGTGELFF
>TRBJ1-5|TRBV5-1
CASSLGDTSNQPQHF
>TRBJ2-5|TRBV2
CASRETEGSRTQYF
>TRBJ1-5|TRBV28
CATLLWTGENQPQHF
>TRBJ2-7|TRBV6-1
CASSDRDSFSEQYF
>TRBJ1-5|TRBV6-4
CARENGTDIRNQPQHF
>TRBJ1-1|TRBV6-2/TRBV6-3
CASSNGVGETEAFF
>TRBJ2-7|TRBV29-1
CSGELAGNEQYF
>TRBJ2-7|TRBV6-5
CASTSGTSYEQYF
>TRBJ2-5|TRBV2
CASRTFPGPDRETQYF
>TRBJ1-5|TRBV12-3/TRBV12-4
CASSPLTGNSNQPQHF
>TRBJ1-5|TRBV2
CASSAGGFQPQHF
>TRBJ2-2|TRBV4-3
CASSQDWVAGNTGELFF
>TRBJ2-7|TRBV12-3/TRBV12-4
CASSQLRSTASSYEQYF
>TRBJ1-2|TRBV2
CASTRGQVGYTF
>TRBJ2-7|TRBV6-2/TRBV6-3
CASSYSARDYYEQYF
>TRBJ2-7|TRBV10-3
CAISPGQSYEQYF